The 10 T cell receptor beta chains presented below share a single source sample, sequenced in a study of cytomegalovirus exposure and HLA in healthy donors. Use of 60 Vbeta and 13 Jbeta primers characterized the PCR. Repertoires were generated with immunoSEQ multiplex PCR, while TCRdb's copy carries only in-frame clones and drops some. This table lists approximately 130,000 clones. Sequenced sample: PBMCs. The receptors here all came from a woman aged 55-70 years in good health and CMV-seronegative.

The CDR3 spells CASSLTVSGANVLTF. As DNA, the CDR3 is TGTGCCAGCAGCCTGACAGTCTCTGGGGCCAACGTCCTGACTTTC. The chain has TRBV5-4 and TRBJ2-6, with D perhaps TRBD1 (5 bases). The CDR3 spans 15 residues. The V end was cut by 4 bases, the J end by 0 bases, with 8 bases between. CDR1 is SGHNT, CDR2 YYREEE, per germline (reference sequence).

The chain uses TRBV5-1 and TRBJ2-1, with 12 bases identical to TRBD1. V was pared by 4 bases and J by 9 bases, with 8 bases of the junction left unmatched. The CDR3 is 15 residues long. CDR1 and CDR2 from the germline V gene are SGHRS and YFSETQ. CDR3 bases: TGCGCCAGCAGCAGGGGGGACAGGGGGCATGTTGAGCAGTTCTTC. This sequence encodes CASSRGDRGHVEQFF.

The CDR3 loop reads CASSPPGLDQETQYF. CDR3 bases: TGTGCCAGCAGCCCACCGGGACTAGACCAAGAGACCCAGTACTTC. The V call is TRBV28, the J call TRBJ2-5, with 8 positions matching TRBD2. The CDR3 totals 15 residues. CDR1 and CDR2 from the germline V gene are MDHEN and SYDVKM. V was clipped by 6 bases and J by 0 bases; unmatched bases: 6.

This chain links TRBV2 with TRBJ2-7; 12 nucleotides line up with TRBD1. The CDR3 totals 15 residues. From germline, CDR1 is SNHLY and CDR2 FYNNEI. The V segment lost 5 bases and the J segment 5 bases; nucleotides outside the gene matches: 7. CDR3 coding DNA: TGTGCCAGCAGTATGGGACAGGGGGCCACCCACGAGCAGTACTTC. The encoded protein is CASSMGQGATHEQYF.

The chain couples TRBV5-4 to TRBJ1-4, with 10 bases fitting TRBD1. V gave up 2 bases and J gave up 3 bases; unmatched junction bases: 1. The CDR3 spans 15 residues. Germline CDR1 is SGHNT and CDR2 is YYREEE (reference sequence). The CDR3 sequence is CASSLGQGANEKLFF. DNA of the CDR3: TGTGCCAGCAGCTTAGGACAGGGGGCTAATGAAAAACTGTTTTTT.

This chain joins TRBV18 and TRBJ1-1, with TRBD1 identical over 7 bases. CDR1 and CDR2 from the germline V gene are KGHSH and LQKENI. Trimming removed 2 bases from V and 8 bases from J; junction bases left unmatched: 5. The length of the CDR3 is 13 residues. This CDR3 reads CASSPMGTEEAFF. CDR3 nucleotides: TGTGCCAGCTCACCAATGGGGACAGAAGAAGCTTTCTTT.

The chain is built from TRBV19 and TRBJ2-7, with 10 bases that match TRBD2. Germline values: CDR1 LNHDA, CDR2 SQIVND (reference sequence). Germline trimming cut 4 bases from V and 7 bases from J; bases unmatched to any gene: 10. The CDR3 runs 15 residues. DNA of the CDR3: TGTGCCAGTAGTAGGTTACTAGCGGGAACGGGGGAGCAGTACTTC. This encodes CASSRLLAGTGEQYF.

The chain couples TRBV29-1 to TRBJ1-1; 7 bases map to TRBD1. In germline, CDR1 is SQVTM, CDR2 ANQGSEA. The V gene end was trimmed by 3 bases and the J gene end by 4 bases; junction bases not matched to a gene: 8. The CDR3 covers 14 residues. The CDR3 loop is CSVDLRGLGTEAFF. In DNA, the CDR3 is TGCAGCGTTGACCTCAGGGGGTTAGGCACTGAAGCTTTCTTT.

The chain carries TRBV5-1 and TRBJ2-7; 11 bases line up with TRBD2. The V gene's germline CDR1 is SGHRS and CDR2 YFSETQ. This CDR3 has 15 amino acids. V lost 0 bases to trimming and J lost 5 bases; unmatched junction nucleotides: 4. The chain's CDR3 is CASSLALAGVHEQYF. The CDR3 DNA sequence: TGCGCCAGCAGCTTGGCACTAGCGGGAGTACACGAGCAGTACTTC. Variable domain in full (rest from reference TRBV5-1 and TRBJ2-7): KAGVTQTPRYLIKTRGQQVTLSCSPISGHRSVSWYQQTPGQGLQFLFEYFSETQRNKGNFPGRFSGRQFSNSRSEMNVSTLELGDSALYLCASSLALAGVHEQYFGPGTRLTVT.

Written as DNA, the CDR3 is TGTGCCTGGAGTGTTCGGGACAGGGTGTTCCCCATCAACTATGGCTACACCTTC. Amino acids: CAWSVRDRVFPINYGYTF. The rearrangement uses TRBV30 and TRBJ1-2, with 9 bases aligning to TRBD1. CDR1 and CDR2 (germline): GTSNPN, SVGIG (reference sequence). This CDR3 has 18 residues. Germline trimming cut 0 bases from V and 2 bases from J; bases unmatched to any gene: 13.